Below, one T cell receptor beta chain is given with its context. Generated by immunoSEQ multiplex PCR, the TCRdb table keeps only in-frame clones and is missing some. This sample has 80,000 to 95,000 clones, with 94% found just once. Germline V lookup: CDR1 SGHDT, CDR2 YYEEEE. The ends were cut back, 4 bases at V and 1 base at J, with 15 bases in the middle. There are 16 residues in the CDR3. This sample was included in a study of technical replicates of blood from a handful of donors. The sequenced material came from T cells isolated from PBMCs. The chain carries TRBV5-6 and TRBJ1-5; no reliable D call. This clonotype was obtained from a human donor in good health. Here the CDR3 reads CASSLSPTESNQPQHF. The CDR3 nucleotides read TGTGCCAGCAGCCTGTCGCCCACTGAGAGCAATCAGCCCCAGCATTTT. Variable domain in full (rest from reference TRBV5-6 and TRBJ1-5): DAGVTQSPTHLIKTRGQQVTLRCSPKSGHDTVSWYQQALGQGPQFIFQYYEEEERQRGNFPDRFSGHQFPNYSSELNVNALLLGDSALYLCASSLSPTESNQPQHFGDGTRLSIL.